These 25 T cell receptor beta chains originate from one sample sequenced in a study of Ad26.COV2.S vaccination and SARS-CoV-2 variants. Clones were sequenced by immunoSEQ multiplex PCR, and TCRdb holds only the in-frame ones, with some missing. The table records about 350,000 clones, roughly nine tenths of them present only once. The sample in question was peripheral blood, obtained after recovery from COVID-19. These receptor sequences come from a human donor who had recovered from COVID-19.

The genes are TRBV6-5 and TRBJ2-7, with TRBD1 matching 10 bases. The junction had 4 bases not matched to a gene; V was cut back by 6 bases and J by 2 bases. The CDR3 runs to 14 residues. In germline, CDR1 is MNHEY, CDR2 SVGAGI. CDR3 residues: CASRKGTGAYEQYF. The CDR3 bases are TGTGCCAGCAGAAAGGGGACAGGGGCCTACGAGCAGTACTTC.

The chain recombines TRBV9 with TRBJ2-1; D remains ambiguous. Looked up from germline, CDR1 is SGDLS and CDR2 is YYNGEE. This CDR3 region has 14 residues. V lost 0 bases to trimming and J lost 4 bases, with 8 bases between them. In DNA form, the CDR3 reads TGTGCCAGCAGCGTAGGGAATTCGTACAATGAGCAGTTCTTC. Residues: CASSVGNSYNEQFF.

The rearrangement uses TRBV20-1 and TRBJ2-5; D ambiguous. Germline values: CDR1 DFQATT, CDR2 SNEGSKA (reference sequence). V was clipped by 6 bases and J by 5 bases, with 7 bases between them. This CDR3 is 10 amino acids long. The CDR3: CSAKSETQYF. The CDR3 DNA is TGCAGTGCCAAAAGCGAGACCCAGTACTTC.

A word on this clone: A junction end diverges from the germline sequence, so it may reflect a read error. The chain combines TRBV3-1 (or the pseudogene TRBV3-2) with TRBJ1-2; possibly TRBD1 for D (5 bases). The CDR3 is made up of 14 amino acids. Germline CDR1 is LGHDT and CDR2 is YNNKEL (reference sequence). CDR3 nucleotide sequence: TGTGCCAGCAGCCATTCTTTCCTCTCGGGACCCTTCTTCTTC. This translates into CASSHSFLSGPFFF.

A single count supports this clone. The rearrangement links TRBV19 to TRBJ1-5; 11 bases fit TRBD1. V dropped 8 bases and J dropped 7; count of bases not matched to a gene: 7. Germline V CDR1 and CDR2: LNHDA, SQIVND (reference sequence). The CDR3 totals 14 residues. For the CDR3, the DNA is TGTGCCAGTGGAGGACAGGGGGCGAGACAGCCCCAGCATTTT. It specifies CASGGQGARQPQHF.

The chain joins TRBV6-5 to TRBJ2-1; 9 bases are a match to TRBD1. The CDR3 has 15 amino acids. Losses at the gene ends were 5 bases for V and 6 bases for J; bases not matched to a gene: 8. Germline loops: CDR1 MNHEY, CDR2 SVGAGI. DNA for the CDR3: TGTGCCAGCAGTACACTAGGACAGGGGAGCAATGAGCAGTTCTTC. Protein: CASSTLGQGSNEQFF.

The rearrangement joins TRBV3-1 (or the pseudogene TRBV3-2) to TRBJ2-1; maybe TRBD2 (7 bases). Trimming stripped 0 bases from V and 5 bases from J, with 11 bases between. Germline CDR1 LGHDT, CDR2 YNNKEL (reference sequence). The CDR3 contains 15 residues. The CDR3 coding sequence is TGTGCCAGCAGCCAAGACGGGGGGCCCAACAATGAGCAGTTCTTC. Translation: CASSQDGGPNNEQFF.

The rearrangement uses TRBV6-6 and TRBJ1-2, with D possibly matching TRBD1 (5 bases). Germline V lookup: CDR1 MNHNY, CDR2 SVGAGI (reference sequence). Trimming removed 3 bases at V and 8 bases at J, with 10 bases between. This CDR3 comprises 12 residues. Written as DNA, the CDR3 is TGTGCCAGCAGTTATGGGGGGAAAGGCTACACCTTC. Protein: CASSYGGKGYTF.

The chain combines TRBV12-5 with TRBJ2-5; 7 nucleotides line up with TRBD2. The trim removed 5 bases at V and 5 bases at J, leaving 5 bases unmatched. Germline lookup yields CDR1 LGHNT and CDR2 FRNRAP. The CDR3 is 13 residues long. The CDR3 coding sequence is TGTGCTAGTGGTCCGACTAGCTTGGAGACCCAGTACTTC. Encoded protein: CASGPTSLETQYF.

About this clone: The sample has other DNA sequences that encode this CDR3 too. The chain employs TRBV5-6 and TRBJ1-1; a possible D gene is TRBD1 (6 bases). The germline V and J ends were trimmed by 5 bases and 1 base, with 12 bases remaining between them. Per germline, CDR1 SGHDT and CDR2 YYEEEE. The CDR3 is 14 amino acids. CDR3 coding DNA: TGTGCCAGCAGGCCTACAGGGAGGAACACTGAAGCTTTCTTT. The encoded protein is CASRPTGRNTEAFF. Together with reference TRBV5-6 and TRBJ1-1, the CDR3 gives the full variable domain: DAGVTQSPTHLIKTRGQQVTLRCSPKSGHDTVSWYQQALGQGPQFIFQYYEEEERQRGNFPDRFSGHQFPNYSSELNVNALLLGDSALYLCASRPTGRNTEAFFGQGTRLTVV.

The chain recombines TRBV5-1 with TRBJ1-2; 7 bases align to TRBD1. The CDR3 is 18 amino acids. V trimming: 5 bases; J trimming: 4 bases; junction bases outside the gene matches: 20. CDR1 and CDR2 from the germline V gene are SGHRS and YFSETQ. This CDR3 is CASSRDSGTASITYGYTF. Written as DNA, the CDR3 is TGCGCCAGCAGTCGCGATTCCGGGACAGCCTCTATCACCTATGGCTACACCTTC. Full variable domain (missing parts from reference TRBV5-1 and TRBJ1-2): KAGVTQTPRYLIKTRGQQVTLSCSPISGHRSVSWYQQTPGQGLQFLFEYFSETQRNKGNFPGRFSGRQFSNSRSEMNVSTLELGDSALYLCASSRDSGTASITYGYTFGSGTRLTVV.

DNA for the CDR3: TGTGCCAGCAGCCTTAGGAGCTCCGGGACTAGCGGGAGCCCACGCATCACAGATACGCAGTATTTT. This encodes CASSLRSSGTSGSPRITDTQYF. The chain combines TRBV21-1 with TRBJ2-3; the table's D gene call, TRBD2, was not cross checked with the DNA. TRBV21-1 is listed as a pseudogene. The CDR3 sequence is 22 residues long.

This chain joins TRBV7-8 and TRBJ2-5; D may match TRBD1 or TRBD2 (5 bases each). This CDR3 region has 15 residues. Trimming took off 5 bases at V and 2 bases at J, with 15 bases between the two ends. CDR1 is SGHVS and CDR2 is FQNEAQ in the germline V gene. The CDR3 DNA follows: TGTGCCAGCAGCGGAACACCGGGACCACAAGAGACCCAGTACTTC. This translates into CASSGTPGPQETQYF.

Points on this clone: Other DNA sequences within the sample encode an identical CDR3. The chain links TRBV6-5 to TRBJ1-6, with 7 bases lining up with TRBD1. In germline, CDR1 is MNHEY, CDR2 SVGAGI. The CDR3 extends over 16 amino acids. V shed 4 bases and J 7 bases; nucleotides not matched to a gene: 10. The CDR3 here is CASSFQRDRQNSPLHF. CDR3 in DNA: TGTGCCAGCAGTTTCCAACGGGACAGACAAAATTCACCCCTCCACTTT.

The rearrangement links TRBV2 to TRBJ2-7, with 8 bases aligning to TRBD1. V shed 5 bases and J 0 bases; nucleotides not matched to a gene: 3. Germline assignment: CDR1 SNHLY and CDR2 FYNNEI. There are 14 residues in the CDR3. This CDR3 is CASSLTGASYEQYF. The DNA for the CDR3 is TGTGCCAGCAGTTTGACAGGGGCCTCCTACGAGCAGTACTTC.

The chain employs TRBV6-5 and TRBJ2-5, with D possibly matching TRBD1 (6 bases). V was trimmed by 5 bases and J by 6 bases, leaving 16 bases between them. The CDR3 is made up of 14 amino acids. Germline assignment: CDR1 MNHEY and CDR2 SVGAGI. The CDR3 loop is CASSPQGHAKTQYF. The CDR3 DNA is TGTGCCAGCAGTCCACAGGGCCATGCGAAGACCCAGTACTTC.

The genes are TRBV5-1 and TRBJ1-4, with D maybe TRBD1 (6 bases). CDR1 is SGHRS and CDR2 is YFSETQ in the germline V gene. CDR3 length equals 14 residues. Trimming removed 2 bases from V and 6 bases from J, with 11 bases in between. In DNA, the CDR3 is TGCGCCAGCAGCTTAGGGGGAGGTGATGAAAAACTGTTTTTT. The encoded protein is CASSLGGGDEKLFF.

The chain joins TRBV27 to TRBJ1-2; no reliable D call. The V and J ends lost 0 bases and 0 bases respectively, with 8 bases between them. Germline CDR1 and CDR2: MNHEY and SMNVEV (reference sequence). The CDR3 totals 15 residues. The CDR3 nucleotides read TGTGCCAGCAGTTTATCGGGAAGGGCTAACTATGGCTACACCTTC. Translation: CASSLSGRANYGYTF.

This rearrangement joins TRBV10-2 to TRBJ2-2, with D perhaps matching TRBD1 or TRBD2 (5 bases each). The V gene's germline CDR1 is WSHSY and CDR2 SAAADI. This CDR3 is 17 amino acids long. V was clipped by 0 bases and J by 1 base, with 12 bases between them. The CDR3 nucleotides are TGCGCCAGCAGTGAGTCTTGGGGACCCTTGAACACCGGGGAGCTGTTTTTT. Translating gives CASSESWGPLNTGELFF.

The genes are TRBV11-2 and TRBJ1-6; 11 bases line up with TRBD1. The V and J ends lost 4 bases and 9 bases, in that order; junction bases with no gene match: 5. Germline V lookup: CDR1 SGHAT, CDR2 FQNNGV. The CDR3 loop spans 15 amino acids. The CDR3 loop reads CASSSDRGLGSPLHF. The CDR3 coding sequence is TGTGCCAGCAGCTCGGACAGGGGGCTGGGTTCACCCCTCCACTTT.

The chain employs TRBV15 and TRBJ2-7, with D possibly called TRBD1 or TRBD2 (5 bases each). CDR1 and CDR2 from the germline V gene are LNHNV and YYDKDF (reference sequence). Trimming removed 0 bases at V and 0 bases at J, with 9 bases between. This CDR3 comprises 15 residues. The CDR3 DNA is TGTGCCACCAGCAGAGACCGGGACCCCTCCTACGAGCAGTACTTC. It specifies CATSRDRDPSYEQYF.

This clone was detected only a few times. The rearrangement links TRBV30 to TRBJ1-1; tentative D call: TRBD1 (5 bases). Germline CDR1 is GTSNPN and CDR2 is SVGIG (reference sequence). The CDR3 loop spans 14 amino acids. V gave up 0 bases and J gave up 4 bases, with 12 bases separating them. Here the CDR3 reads CAWSVLGEITEAFF. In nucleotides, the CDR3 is TGTGCCTGGAGTGTACTAGGGGAGATCACTGAAGCTTTCTTT.

The CDR3 region is CASSLTGTANEKLFF. The CDR3 DNA follows: TGTGCCAGCAGTCTTACCGGGACGGCGAATGAAAAACTGTTTTTT. The chain recombines TRBV27 with TRBJ1-4, with D perhaps matching TRBD1 (5 bases). This CDR3 has 15 residues. CDR1 is MNHEY and CDR2 is SMNVEV in the germline V gene (reference sequence). V was trimmed by 5 bases and J by 5 bases, leaving 15 bases between them.

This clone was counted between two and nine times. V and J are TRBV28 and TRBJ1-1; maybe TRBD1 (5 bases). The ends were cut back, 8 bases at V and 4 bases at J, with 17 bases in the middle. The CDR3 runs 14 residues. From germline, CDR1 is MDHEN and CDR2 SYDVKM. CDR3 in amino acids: CASETTGRGTEAFF. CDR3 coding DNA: TGTGCCAGCGAAACTACAGGACGGGGCACTGAAGCTTTCTTT.

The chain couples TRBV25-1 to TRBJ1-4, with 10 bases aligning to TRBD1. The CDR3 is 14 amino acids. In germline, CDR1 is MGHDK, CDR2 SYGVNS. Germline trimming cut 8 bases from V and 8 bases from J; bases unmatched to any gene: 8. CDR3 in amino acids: CASRRTGGLEKLFF. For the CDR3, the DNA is TGTGCCAGCCGCAGGACAGGGGGATTAGAAAAACTGTTTTTT.